The present TCR beta chain was sequenced within a study of cytomegalovirus exposure and HLA in healthy donors. These donors counted as nominally healthy when sampled, but unrecorded immune exposures were likely. 13 Jbeta primers and 60 Vbeta primers were used for the PCR. Measured with immunoSEQ multiplex PCR; TCRdb has only the in-frame clones, and not every one. The table includes 120,000 or so clones, about 81% detected once. The source is a woman in her 40s in good health and CMV-seropositive. Sample: PBMCs.

In DNA form, the CDR3 reads TGTGCCAGCAGTGAAAAATTAGGACAGGGGGCAAGAGGCTATGGCTACACCTTC. Translating it yields CASSEKLGQGARGYGYTF. The chain recombines TRBV6-1 with TRBJ1-2, with TRBD1 identical over 11 bases. The CDR3 is 18 residues long. Per germline, CDR1 MNHNS and CDR2 SASEGT. The V segment lost 2 bases and the J segment 4 bases; nucleotides outside the gene matches: 12.